A selection of T cell receptor beta chains follows, all from one sample in a study of blood T cell repertoires in COVID-19. Some clones are missing from TCRdb's copy, which holds only in-frame ones; the method was immunoSEQ multiplex PCR. The table shows 60,000 to 75,000 clones, with 80% to 90% occurring only once. Material for sequencing was peripheral blood. The origin of the receptors is a human donor in a cohort sampled during active COVID-19. Both conserved end residues are part of each CDR3. A D gene is named only where the DNA matches it firmly. Size values are once, few and many counts, or a class for expanded clones, and some rows have none.

D gene: TRBD1
V gene: TRBV2
J gene: TRBJ2-7
clone size: -
CDR3 protein: CASSEALRAGGGNYEQYF
CDR3 DNA: TGTGCCAGCAGTGAAGCGCTTCGGGCAGGGGGCGGCAACTACGAGCAGTACTTC

D gene: -
V gene: TRBV4-2
J gene: TRBJ2-6
clone size: -
CDR3 protein: CASGTGTNFGGANVLTF
CDR3 DNA: TGTGCCAGCGGTACCGGGACAAATTTTGGTGGGGCCAACGTCCTGACTTTC

D gene: -
V gene: TRBV7-9
J gene: TRBJ1-1
clone size: once
CDR3 protein: CASSSQSKNTEAFF
CDR3 DNA: TGTGCCAGCAGCTCACAGTCGAAGAACACTGAAGCTTTCTTT

D gene: -
V gene: TRBV4-1
J gene: TRBJ1-1
clone size: -
CDR3 protein: CASGNAGGGGTEAFF
CDR3 DNA: TGCGCCAGCGGCAATGCGGGCGGGGGCGGTACTGAAGCTTTCTTT

D gene: TRBD1
V gene: TRBV11-2
J gene: TRBJ2-7
clone size: -
CDR3 protein: CASSLGTGGENSYEQYF
CDR3 DNA: TGTGCCAGCAGCTTAGGGACAGGGGGCGAAAACTCCTACGAGCAGTACTTC

D gene: -
V gene: TRBV19
J gene: TRBJ1-2
clone size: once
CDR3 protein: CASADYQLGSYGYTF
CDR3 DNA: TGTGCCAGTGCCGATTATCAACTCGGGTCCTATGGCTACACCTTC

D gene: TRBD1
V gene: TRBV4-2
J gene: TRBJ1-5
clone size: -
CDR3 protein: CASSQEDRGSGQPQHF
CDR3 DNA: TGTGCCAGCAGCCAAGAAGACAGGGGCAGCGGTCAGCCCCAGCATTTT

D gene: TRBD1
V gene: TRBV7-8
J gene: TRBJ1-1
clone size: -
CDR3 protein: CASSSRPGQVTVNTEAFF
CDR3 DNA: TGTGCCAGCAGCAGCCGTCCGGGACAGGTGACGGTGAACACTGAAGCTTTCTTT

D gene: -
V gene: TRBV11-1
J gene: TRBJ1-2
clone size: -
CDR3 protein: CASSSDRGGYTF
CDR3 DNA: TGTGCCAGCAGTTCAGACCGGGGAGGCTACACCTTC

D gene: -
V gene: TRBV11-3
J gene: TRBJ1-6
clone size: once
CDR3 protein: CASSFPGGLTNSPLHF
CDR3 DNA: TGTGCCAGCAGCTTTCCGGGGGGGCTAACTAATTCACCCCTCCACTTT

D gene: -
V gene: TRBV7-9
J gene: TRBJ1-1
clone size: -
CDR3 protein: CASSLVVTEAFF
CDR3 DNA: TGTGCCAGCAGCTTAGTCGTGACTGAAGCTTTCTTT

D gene: -
V gene: TRBV5-1
J gene: TRBJ2-2
clone size: -
CDR3 protein: CASRTGTTAGELFF
CDR3 DNA: TGCGCCAGCCGGACAGGGACTACGGCCGGGGAGCTGTTTTTT

D gene: -
V gene: TRBV10-3
J gene: TRBJ2-1
clone size: -
CDR3 protein: CAAHSGPYNEQFF
CDR3 DNA: TGTGCCGCCCACAGTGGGCCCTACAATGAGCAGTTCTTC

D gene: TRBD2
V gene: TRBV6-4
J gene: TRBJ2-3
clone size: -
CDR3 protein: CASSETSGRADTQYF
CDR3 DNA: TGTGCCAGCAGTGAGACTAGCGGGAGGGCTGATACGCAGTATTTT

D gene: TRBD1
V gene: TRBV30
J gene: TRBJ1-2
clone size: -
CDR3 protein: CAWRGQIYGYTF
CDR3 DNA: TGTGCCTGGAGGGGACAGATCTATGGCTACACCTTC

D gene: TRBD1
V gene: TRBV27
J gene: TRBJ1-6
clone size: -
CDR3 protein: CASSKGQGNHSPLHF
CDR3 DNA: TGTGCCAGCAGTAAGGGACAGGGCAACCATTCACCCCTCCACTTT

D gene: -
V gene: TRBV28
J gene: TRBJ1-4
clone size: -
CDR3 protein: CASSTTANEKLFF
CDR3 DNA: TGTGCCAGCAGCACCACAGCTAATGAAAAACTGTTTTTT

D gene: -
V gene: TRBV5-4
J gene: TRBJ2-3
clone size: -
CDR3 protein: CASSPGLAPTDTQYF
CDR3 DNA: TGTGCCAGCAGCCCGGGACTTGCTCCGACAGATACGCAGTATTTT

D gene: -
V gene: TRBV5-4
J gene: TRBJ2-7
clone size: -
CDR3 protein: CASSRTGLSDYEQYF
CDR3 DNA: TGTGCCAGCAGCCGCACAGGGCTTTCCGACTACGAGCAGTACTTC

D gene: TRBD1
V gene: TRBV19
J gene: TRBJ1-2
clone size: -
CDR3 protein: CASSRDRANYGYTF
CDR3 DNA: TGTGCCAGTAGTCGGGACAGGGCTAACTATGGCTACACCTTC

D gene: -
V gene: TRBV27
J gene: TRBJ1-1
clone size: -
CDR3 protein: CASSPHGTGMNTEAFF
CDR3 DNA: TGTGCCAGCAGTCCCCACGGCACAGGGATGAACACTGAAGCTTTCTTT

D gene: TRBD1
V gene: TRBV6-2/TRBV6-3
J gene: TRBJ2-3
clone size: -
CDR3 protein: CASSRTGAGDTQYF
CDR3 DNA: TGTGCCAGCAGTCGGACAGGGGCGGGAGATACGCAGTATTTT

D gene: TRBD1
V gene: TRBV29-1
J gene: TRBJ1-1
clone size: -
CDR3 protein: CSAQGQGKGEAFF
CDR3 DNA: TGCAGCGCCCAGGGACAGGGAAAGGGTGAAGCTTTCTTT

D gene: -
V gene: TRBV7-3
J gene: TRBJ1-2
clone size: -
CDR3 protein: CASSFLPAVAGYTF
CDR3 DNA: TGTGCCAGCAGCTTTCTCCCCGCGGTTGCGGGCTACACCTTC

D gene: TRBD2
V gene: TRBV7-2
J gene: TRBJ2-1
clone size: -
CDR3 protein: CASSTSGTYSYNEQFF
CDR3 DNA: TGTGCCAGCAGCACTAGCGGGACGTACTCCTACAATGAGCAGTTCTTC

D gene: TRBD1
V gene: TRBV2
J gene: TRBJ2-5
clone size: -
CDR3 protein: CASSDRGQETQYF
CDR3 DNA: TGTGCCAGCAGTGACAGGGGGCAGGAGACCCAGTACTTC

D gene: -
V gene: TRBV6-1
J gene: TRBJ2-7
clone size: -
CDR3 protein: CASSEGRFYEQYF
CDR3 DNA: TGTGCCAGCAGTGAAGGGCGGTTCTACGAGCAGTACTTC

D gene: TRBD1
V gene: TRBV29-1
J gene: TRBJ1-2
clone size: -
CDR3 protein: CSVGTGEVYGYTF
CDR3 DNA: TGCAGCGTGGGGACAGGGGAAGTCTATGGCTACACCTTC

D gene: TRBD1
V gene: TRBV19
J gene: TRBJ2-7
clone size: -
CDR3 protein: CASSILMGQIYEQYF
CDR3 DNA: TGTGCCAGTAGTATCTTGATGGGACAGATCTACGAGCAGTACTTC

D gene: -
V gene: TRBV27
J gene: TRBJ2-2
clone size: -
CDR3 protein: CASRSDGPF
CDR3 DNA: TGTGCCAGCAGGTCCGATGGGCCTTTT

D gene: -
V gene: TRBV7-6
J gene: TRBJ2-1
clone size: -
CDR3 protein: CASSLIAYEQFF
CDR3 DNA: TGTGCCAGCAGCTTAATAGCGTATGAGCAGTTCTTC

D gene: TRBD2
V gene: TRBV6-4
J gene: TRBJ2-5
clone size: -
CDR3 protein: CASSDPGASGGRKTQYF
CDR3 DNA: TGTGCCAGCAGTGACCCCGGGGCTAGCGGGGGGAGAAAGACCCAGTACTTC

D gene: -
V gene: TRBV6-6
J gene: TRBJ1-4
clone size: -
CDR3 protein: CASSYSRGNEKLFF
CDR3 DNA: TGTGCCAGCAGTTACTCGAGGGGGAATGAAAAACTGTTTTTT

D gene: -
V gene: TRBV19
J gene: TRBJ1-1
clone size: -
CDR3 protein: CASSMFGLNTEAFF
CDR3 DNA: TGTGCCAGTAGTATGTTTGGTCTAAACACTGAAGCTTTCTTT

D gene: -
V gene: TRBV7-3
J gene: TRBJ2-7
clone size: -
CDR3 protein: CASSPGPQTGFEQYF
CDR3 DNA: TGTGCCAGCAGCCCCGGACCACAAACAGGGTTCGAGCAGTACTTC

D gene: -
V gene: TRBV6-2/TRBV6-3
J gene: TRBJ2-7
clone size: -
CDR3 protein: CASRPRALVPYEQYF
CDR3 DNA: TGTGCCAGCAGACCTCGCGCACTAGTCCCCTACGAGCAGTACTTC

D gene: -
V gene: TRBV11-3
J gene: TRBJ2-1
clone size: -
CDR3 protein: CASSPFNSRQDNEQFF
CDR3 DNA: TGTGCCAGCAGCCCCTTTAATAGTCGACAGGACAATGAGCAGTTCTTC

D gene: -
V gene: TRBV7-2
J gene: TRBJ2-7
clone size: few
CDR3 protein: CASSLDPGFYEQYF
CDR3 DNA: TGTGCCAGCAGCTTAGATCCGGGGTTCTACGAGCAGTACTTC

D gene: TRBD2
V gene: TRBV5-1
J gene: TRBJ2-5
clone size: once
CDR3 protein: CASSLFKVSGTQETQYF
CDR3 DNA: TGCGCCAGCAGCTTGTTTAAGGTCAGCGGGACGCAAGAGACCCAGTACTTC

D gene: -
V gene: TRBV27
J gene: TRBJ1-2
clone size: few
CDR3 protein: CASSPIQGLHTYGYTF
CDR3 DNA: TGTGCCAGCAGTCCTATTCAGGGGCTCCACACCTATGGCTACACCTTC

D gene: -
V gene: TRBV3-1/TRBV3-2
J gene: TRBJ1-1
clone size: -
CDR3 protein: CASSPLGGPGGTEAFF
CDR3 DNA: TGTGCCAGCAGTCCGCTTGGGGGGCCGGGGGGCACTGAAGCTTTCTTT

D gene: TRBD1
V gene: TRBV19
J gene: TRBJ1-3
clone size: -
CDR3 protein: CASSASTGGKNTIYF
CDR3 DNA: TGTGCCAGTAGTGCTTCGACAGGGGGCAAAAACACCATATATTTT

D gene: -
V gene: TRBV4-3
J gene: TRBJ1-2
clone size: -
CDR3 protein: CASSQETEYGYTF
CDR3 DNA: TGCGCCAGCAGCCAAGAAACGGAGTATGGCTACACCTTC

D gene: -
V gene: TRBV28
J gene: TRBJ1-3
clone size: -
CDR3 protein: CASSLGSSGNTIYF
CDR3 DNA: TGTGCCAGCAGTTTAGGGAGCTCTGGAAACACCATATATTTT

D gene: -
V gene: TRBV4-1
J gene: TRBJ2-7
clone size: few
CDR3 protein: CASSPGPTYEQYF
CDR3 DNA: TGCGCCAGCAGCCCCGGTCCTACCTACGAGCAGTACTTC

D gene: -
V gene: TRBV5-6
J gene: TRBJ1-1
clone size: once
CDR3 protein: CASSQLSKTASTEAFF
CDR3 DNA: TGTGCCAGCAGCCAACTTAGCAAGACAGCGTCCACTGAAGCTTTCTTT

D gene: TRBD1
V gene: TRBV29-1
J gene: TRBJ1-1
clone size: -
CDR3 protein: CSRDRVCEAFF
CDR3 DNA: TGCAGCCGGGACAGGGTGTGTGAAGCTTTCTTT

D gene: TRBD2
V gene: TRBV4-2
J gene: TRBJ2-2
clone size: -
CDR3 protein: CASSLATSGSDTGELFF
CDR3 DNA: TGTGCCAGCAGCCTCGCGACTAGCGGGAGCGACACCGGGGAGCTGTTTTTT